Each of the 20 T cell receptor beta chains below was sequenced from the same sample in a study of cytomegalovirus exposure and HLA in healthy donors. TCRdb's table, derived via immunoSEQ multiplex PCR, lists solely in-frame clones and lacks some. The sample consists of about 110,000 clones, approximately 94% of them appearing once. Sequencing input: PBMCs. These receptors were obtained from a woman aged 18 to 35 in good health and CMV-seronegative.

This chain's CDR3 is CASSPLLAGNTDTQYF. CDR3 DNA sequence: TGCGCCAGCAGCCCGCTACTAGCGGGGAACACAGATACGCAGTATTTT. The rearrangement joins TRBV5-1 to TRBJ2-3, with 10 bases matching TRBD2. Germline V gives CDR1 SGHRS, CDR2 YFSETQ. The V and J ends lost 4 bases and 2 bases, in that order; junction bases with no gene match: 7. The length of the CDR3 is 16 residues.

This clone has a single count. The chain carries TRBV27 and TRBJ1-2, with 7 positions matching TRBD1. The CDR3 runs to 14 residues. J gave up 10 bases and V 5 bases, and 13 bases lay outside the gene matches. CDR1 is MNHEY, CDR2 SMNVEV, per germline (reference sequence). The CDR3 nucleotides are TGTGCCAGCAGTCGCCGGGACAGTAGTACGGTCTACACCTTC. Residues: CASSRRDSSTVYTF.

The genes are TRBV10-3 and TRBJ1-2; 9 positions agree with TRBD1. CDR3 length: 15 residues. With V trimmed by 2 bases and J by 5 bases, 6 bases remained unmatched. Germline V CDR1 and CDR2: ENHRY, SYGVKD. The CDR3 DNA reads TGTGCCATCAGTGAGGGGACAGGGAATCCGTATGGCTACACCTTC. Protein: CAISEGTGNPYGYTF.

This chain uses TRBV7-6 with TRBJ2-7, with TRBD2 matching 8 bases. This CDR3 contains 14 residues. Looked up from germline, CDR1 is SGHVS and CDR2 is FNYEAQ. Trimming took 5 bases from V and 7 from J; bases not matched to a gene: 10. CDR3 in amino acids: CASSGEWVAGEQYF. The CDR3 DNA follows: TGTGCCAGCAGCGGAGAGTGGGTAGCGGGGGAGCAGTACTTC.

J is TRBJ2-3 and V is TRBV2; 13 bases map to TRBD2. J was trimmed by 4 bases and V by 6 bases; bases with no gene match: 4. Per germline, CDR1 SNHLY and CDR2 FYNNEI. The CDR3 spans 15 residues. The CDR3 spells CASRRLAGGSDTQYF. CDR3 DNA: TGTGCCAGCAGAAGACTAGCGGGGGGTTCAGATACGCAGTATTTT.

V and J are TRBV4-2 and TRBJ2-5; 9 bases map to TRBD2. The CDR3 loop spans 18 amino acids. CDR1 LGHNA and CDR2 YNFKEQ come from the germline V gene. J lost 1 base, V lost 0 bases, and 9 bases had no gene match. As DNA, the CDR3 is TGTGCCAGCAGCCAAGACGGGCGCCCGACTAGCGGCCAAGAGACCCAGTACTTC. Its protein product is CASSQDGRPTSGQETQYF.

The CDR3 DNA sequence: TGTGCCAGCAGCGTAGCAAGGGGGACACCTACGAACACCGGGGAGCTGTTTTTT. Protein product: CASSVARGTPTNTGELFF. The chain links TRBV9 to TRBJ2-2; D might be TRBD1 (6 bases). The CDR3 consists of 18 residues. Trimming pared 0 bases from V and 0 bases from J, leaving 15 bases between. CDR1 and CDR2 from the germline V gene are SGDLS and YYNGEE. Filled out from reference TRBV9 and TRBJ2-2, the complete variable domain reads DSGVTQTPKHLITATGQRVTLRCSPRSGDLSVYWYQQSLDQGLQFLIQYYNGEERAKGNILERFSAQQFPDLHSELNLSSLELGDSALYFCASSVARGTPTNTGELFFGEGSRLTVL.

V and J are TRBV7-2 and TRBJ2-2, with TRBD1 as a possible D gene (5 bases). The V and J ends lost 0 bases and 4 bases respectively, with 6 bases between them. Germline assignment: CDR1 SGHTA and CDR2 FQGNSA. CDR3 size: 14 residues. CDR3 region: CASSLAGATGELFF. DNA of the CDR3: TGTGCCAGCAGCTTAGCAGGGGCCACCGGGGAGCTGTTTTTT.

The gene calls are TRBV18 and TRBJ1-2; D is possibly TRBD1 (5 bases). The CDR3 is 14 amino acids. Trimming took 1 base from V and 7 from J, leaving 13 bases between them. The V gene's germline CDR1 is KGHSH and CDR2 LQKENI. Here the CDR3 DNA reads TGTGCCAGCTCACCACAGACAGACCTTTCTGGCTACACCTTC. This codes for CASSPQTDLSGYTF.

The chain uses TRBV11-2 and TRBJ1-6; D possibly corresponds to TRBD1 (6 bases). CDR3 length: 14 residues. Trimming shortened V by 8 bases and J by 5 bases, and 13 bases separated the two germline ends. Germline assignment: CDR1 SGHAT and CDR2 FQNNGV. The CDR3 loop reads CASALGQHNSPLHF. The CDR3 DNA sequence: TGTGCCAGCGCCTTAGGACAGCATAATTCACCCCTCCACTTT.

Only a few counts were recorded for this clone. CDR3 loop: CATSRAKQGFGGYTF. The CDR3 DNA reads TGTGCCACCAGCAGAGCTAAACAGGGTTTTGGGGGCTACACCTTC. This chain links TRBV15 with TRBJ1-2, with D tentatively TRBD1 (6 bases). V lost 1 base to trimming and J lost 8 bases, with 17 bases between them. This CDR3 spans 15 amino acids. Germline values: CDR1 LNHNV, CDR2 YYDKDF (reference sequence).

The chain carries TRBV4-1 and TRBJ2-2; 7 nucleotides align to TRBD1. From germline, CDR1 is MGHRA and CDR2 YSYEKL. V lost 5 bases, J lost 0 bases, and 3 bases stayed unmatched. The CDR3 is made up of 15 amino acids. This CDR3 is CASSDGTANTGELFF. CDR3 bases: TGCGCCAGCAGCGACGGGACAGCGAACACCGGGGAGCTGTTTTTT.

The chain recombines TRBV6-5 with TRBJ2-5, with 9 bases aligning to TRBD2. CDR1 and CDR2 (germline): MNHEY, SVGAGI. The J segment lost 4 bases and the V segment lost 4 bases, leaving 7 bases of the junction unmatched. The CDR3 totals 15 residues. The CDR3: CASSFAGGRAETQYF. As DNA, the CDR3 is TGTGCCAGCAGTTTCGCGGGGGGGCGGGCAGAGACCCAGTACTTC.

The chain uses TRBV11-3 and TRBJ2-2; D not resolved. V lost 5 bases to trimming and J lost 6 bases, with 7 bases between them. The CDR3 spans 12 residues. The germline V gene has CDR1 SGHNT and CDR2 YENEEA. The CDR3 is CASSRNPGELFF. The CDR3 DNA follows: TGTGCCAGCAGCCGTAATCCCGGGGAGCTGTTTTTT.

This chain links TRBV28 with TRBJ2-1; 7 bases are shared with TRBD2. The trim removed 11 bases at V and 1 base at J, leaving 5 bases unmatched. The CDR3 length is 13 residues. Germline V lookup: CDR1 MDHEN, CDR2 SYDVKM. CDR3 nucleotides: TGTGCCGGCGGCGGGGGTTCCTACAATGAGCAGTTCTTC. Protein sequence: CAGGGGSYNEQFF.

V gene TRBV7-9 combines with J gene TRBJ2-7; D not resolved. V was clipped by 1 base and J by 3 bases, with 16 bases between them. Germline V CDR1 and CDR2: SEHNR, FQNEAQ (reference sequence). The CDR3 covers 16 residues. CDR3 protein: CASSLGGPFPLYEQYF. The CDR3 DNA is TGTGCCAGCAGCTTAGGTGGCCCTTTCCCCCTCTACGAGCAGTACTTC.

V gene TRBV16 combines with J gene TRBJ1-1, with D unclear. The CDR3 extends over 15 amino acids. The germline V gene encodes CDR1 KGHSY and CDR2 FQNENV. V was trimmed by 1 base and J by 1 base, leaving 10 bases between them. The CDR3, as DNA: TGTGCCAGCAGCCAATGGGCTATTTCGAACACTGAAGCTTTCTTT. Amino acids: CASSQWAISNTEAFF.

This clone appeared a few times. This chain uses TRBV9 with TRBJ1-1; 9 nucleotides agree with TRBD1. This CDR3 spans 18 amino acids. The trim removed 0 bases at V and 4 bases at J, leaving 13 bases unmatched. Germline CDR1 is SGDLS and CDR2 is YYNGEE. The CDR3 sequence is CASSVEKDRGAFATEAFF. The CDR3 nucleotides read TGTGCCAGCAGCGTAGAAAAGGACAGGGGCGCCTTTGCCACTGAAGCTTTCTTT.

This rearrangement joins TRBV27 to TRBJ2-3, with unresolved D. The CDR3 loop spans 13 amino acids. CDR1 is MNHEY, CDR2 SMNVEV, per germline (reference sequence). Trimming cost V 8 bases and J 3 bases, with 12 bases left between them. The CDR3 DNA follows: TGTGCCAGCGCCCGGGTTGTTACAGATACGCAGTATTTT. This gives the protein CASARVVTDTQYF.

The rearrangement links TRBV7-9 to TRBJ2-1, with TRBD2 matching 11 bases. The CDR3 extends over 17 amino acids. Germline CDR1 reads SEHNR; CDR2 reads FQNEAQ (reference sequence). Trimming cost V 2 bases and J 9 bases; bases outside gene matches: 12. This chain's CDR3 is CASSLSPLAGGLAEQFF. The CDR3 bases are TGTGCCAGCAGCTTAAGTCCCCTAGCGGGGGGCCTCGCTGAGCAGTTCTTC.